These T cell receptor beta chains were read from a single sample in a study of shared clonotypes between healthy human individuals. The assay was immunoSEQ multiplex PCR, and TCRdb's table has in-frame clones only and misses some. Of 650,000 to 800,000 clones listed, roughly 72% are singletons. The sequencing sample was made of memory CD4+ T cells sorted from blood. The source of these receptors is a woman in her twenties or thirties in good health. Both conserved end residues are part of each CDR3. The D gene is left open where the match is weak. Not every row has a clone size; where given, it reads once, few, many or a size class.

V gene: TRBV10-1
J gene: TRBJ1-1
clone size: few
D gene: -
CDR3 protein: CASKSEAFF
CDR3 DNA: TGCGCCAGCAAGAGTGAAGCTTTCTTT

V gene: TRBV19
J gene: TRBJ2-5
clone size: few
D gene: -
CDR3 protein: CASSIEEGWETQYF
CDR3 DNA: TGTGCCAGTAGTATAGAAGAGGGGTGGGAGACCCAGTACTTC

V gene: TRBV7-9
J gene: TRBJ2-2
clone size: -
D gene: -
CDR3 protein: CASSLRGPRGELFF
CDR3 DNA: TGTGCCAGCAGCTTGCGAGGTCCGAGAGGGGAGCTGTTTTTT

V gene: TRBV5-1
J gene: TRBJ2-1
clone size: -
D gene: -
CDR3 protein: CASSLGGPSSYNEQFF
CDR3 DNA: TGCGCCAGCAGCTTGGGAGGACCTAGCTCCTACAATGAGCAGTTCTTC

V gene: TRBV18
J gene: TRBJ2-1
clone size: -
D gene: -
CDR3 protein: CASSDGEGPYNEQFF
CDR3 DNA: TGTGCCAGCTCCGATGGGGAAGGACCCTACAATGAGCAGTTCTTC

V gene: TRBV28
J gene: TRBJ2-6
clone size: -
D gene: -
CDR3 protein: CASSLPRPPGANVLTF
CDR3 DNA: TGTGCCAGCAGTTTACCCCGGCCCCCCGGGGCCAACGTCCTGACTTTC

V gene: TRBV5-4
J gene: TRBJ1-3
clone size: -
D gene: -
CDR3 protein: CASSSRKGEGGNTIYF
CDR3 DNA: TGTGCCAGCAGCTCACGTAAGGGCGAAGGCGGAAACACCATATATTTT

V gene: TRBV27
J gene: TRBJ2-7
clone size: few
D gene: -
CDR3 protein: CASQSLGGGHYEQYF
CDR3 DNA: TGTGCCAGCCAATCCTTAGGGGGGGGACATTACGAGCAGTACTTC

V gene: TRBV5-4
J gene: TRBJ2-7
clone size: once
D gene: TRBD2
CDR3 protein: CASSLGGTSVYEQYF
CDR3 DNA: TGTGCCAGCAGCTTGGGAGGGACTAGCGTCTACGAGCAGTACTTC

V gene: TRBV6-1
J gene: TRBJ2-7
clone size: -
D gene: -
CDR3 protein: CASRGDLRTYEQYF
CDR3 DNA: TGTGCCAGCAGAGGGGACTTACGCACCTACGAGCAGTACTTC

V gene: TRBV7-2
J gene: TRBJ2-7
clone size: -
D gene: -
CDR3 protein: CASSLVLEQYF
CDR3 DNA: TGTGCCAGCAGCTTAGTTTTAGAGCAGTACTTC

V gene: TRBV6-1
J gene: TRBJ1-1
clone size: -
D gene: -
CDR3 protein: CASSVRGNTEAFF
CDR3 DNA: TGTGCCAGCAGTGTAAGGGGCAACACTGAAGCTTTCTTT

V gene: TRBV10-3
J gene: TRBJ2-1
clone size: -
D gene: -
CDR3 protein: CAISESGGSTYNEQFF
CDR3 DNA: TGTGCCATCAGTGAGTCAGGTGGGAGCACCTACAATGAGCAGTTCTTC

V gene: TRBV28
J gene: TRBJ2-6
clone size: -
D gene: -
CDR3 protein: CASSTYRALGANVLTF
CDR3 DNA: TGTGCCAGCAGTACCTACAGGGCCCTCGGGGCCAACGTCCTGACTTTC

V gene: TRBV2
J gene: TRBJ1-1
clone size: -
D gene: -
CDR3 protein: CASSARLGAEAFF
CDR3 DNA: TGTGCCAGCAGTGCCCGGTTAGGTGCTGAAGCTTTCTTT

V gene: TRBV5-1
J gene: TRBJ2-7
clone size: -
D gene: TRBD2
CDR3 protein: CASSFQLAGAYEQYF
CDR3 DNA: TGCGCCAGCAGCTTTCAGCTAGCGGGAGCCTACGAGCAGTACTTC

V gene: TRBV19
J gene: TRBJ2-7
clone size: -
D gene: TRBD2
CDR3 protein: CASSIGLAGDDEQYF
CDR3 DNA: TGTGCCAGTAGTATTGGACTAGCGGGAGACGACGAGCAGTACTTC

V gene: TRBV18
J gene: TRBJ2-5
clone size: -
D gene: TRBD1
CDR3 protein: CASGRGQGAETQYF
CDR3 DNA: TGTGCCAGCGGAAGGGGACAGGGGGCCGAGACCCAGTACTTC